The 27 T cell receptor beta chains listed next were all sequenced from one sample in a study of blood T cell repertoires in COVID-19. Clones were read by immunoSEQ multiplex PCR, and TCRdb kept only the in-frame ones, dropping some. This sample has more than 85,000 clones, with over 75% found just once. The sequenced sample consisted of peripheral blood. All receptors come from a man aged 50 to 59 with acute or convalescent COVID-19.

The genes are TRBV3-1 (or the pseudogene TRBV3-2) and TRBJ2-7, with TRBD1 matching 9 bases. The CDR3 runs to 13 residues. V shed 4 bases, J shed 6 bases, and the junction held 4 bases outside the gene matches. CDR1 and CDR2 (germline): LGHDT, YNNKEL (reference sequence). The CDR3 region is CASSRDRDSEQYF. In nucleotides, the CDR3 is TGTGCCAGCAGCCGGGACAGGGACTCCGAGCAGTACTTC.

This chain connects TRBV2 to TRBJ1-6, with D possibly being TRBD1 (6 bases). V shed 3 bases and J shed 2 bases, with 8 bases lying between them. This CDR3 contains 15 residues. Germline values: CDR1 SNHLY, CDR2 FYNNEI. The CDR3, as DNA: TGTGCCAGCAGTGACAGGGGACCCTATAATTCACCCCTCCACTTT. Its translation is CASSDRGPYNSPLHF.

The chain has TRBV5-4 and TRBJ2-5; 9 positions agree with TRBD2. The V gene's germline CDR1 is SGHNT and CDR2 YYREEE (reference sequence). V shed 2 bases, J shed 5 bases, and the junction held 10 bases outside the gene matches. This CDR3 comprises 16 residues. Here the CDR3 reads CASSFDSGSLGETQYF. CDR3 sequence (DNA): TGTGCCAGCAGCTTCGATAGCGGGAGCTTGGGGGAGACCCAGTACTTC.

This chain links TRBV7-2 with TRBJ2-7; D may be TRBD2 (6 bases). This CDR3 spans 13 amino acids. Deletions cut 1 base from V and 5 bases from J, with 9 bases between. CDR1 and CDR2 (germline): SGHTA, FQGNSA. CDR3 residues: CASSLVEGHEQYF. CDR3 sequence (DNA): TGTGCCAGCAGCTTAGTGGAGGGCCACGAGCAGTACTTC.

The V gene is TRBV28, the J gene TRBJ2-7; 10 positions agree with TRBD1. V was pared by 6 bases and J by 2 bases, with 4 bases of the junction left unmatched. The CDR3 covers 14 residues. Germline V CDR1 and CDR2: MDHEN, SYDVKM. The CDR3 loop reads CASSRQGATYEQYF. The CDR3 DNA sequence: TGTGCCAGCAGCCGACAGGGGGCTACCTACGAGCAGTACTTC.

Only one count was recorded for this clone. The CDR3 region is CASSPPGDEQFF. CDR3 in DNA: TGTGCCAGCTCACCTCCCGGGGATGAGCAGTTCTTC. V and J are TRBV18 and TRBJ2-1; maybe TRBD2 (5 bases). The germline V and J ends were trimmed by 3 bases and 8 bases, with 8 bases remaining between them. The length of the CDR3 is 12 residues. Germline CDR1 and CDR2: KGHSH and LQKENI.

This clone occurred once. The CDR3 sequence is CASSDRQGSFYNEQFF. Written as DNA, the CDR3 is TGCGCCAGCAGCGACAGACAGGGGTCGTTCTACAATGAGCAGTTCTTC. The V and J genes are TRBV5-1 and TRBJ2-1, with 8 bases lining up with TRBD1. V lost 4 bases, J lost 3 bases, and 9 bases stayed unmatched. The germline CDR1 and CDR2 sequences are SGHRS and YFSETQ. The length of the CDR3 is 16 residues. Full variable domain (rest looked up from reference TRBV5-1 and TRBJ2-1): KAGVTQTPRYLIKTRGQQVTLSCSPISGHRSVSWYQQTPGQGLQFLFEYFSETQRNKGNFPGRFSGRQFSNSRSEMNVSTLELGDSALYLCASSDRQGSFYNEQFFGPGTRLTVL.

The V and J genes are TRBV28 and TRBJ1-1; D perhaps matches TRBD1 (6 bases). The CDR3 loop spans 14 amino acids. CDR1 MDHEN and CDR2 SYDVKM come from the germline V gene. The V end lost 6 bases, the J end lost 5 bases, and 16 bases lay between the germline ends. DNA for the CDR3: TGTGCCAGCAGACATCACAGGGTCGGGACTGAAGCTTTCTTT. This encodes CASRHHRVGTEAFF.

The genes are TRBV19 and TRBJ1-5; TRBD1 matches at 7 bases. The CDR3 covers 14 residues. The J segment lost 2 bases and the V segment lost 5 bases, leaving 3 bases of the junction unmatched. CDR1 is LNHDA, CDR2 SQIVND, per germline (reference sequence). The CDR3 protein is CASSPTGGNQPQHF. In DNA, the CDR3 is TGTGCCAGTAGTCCAACAGGGGGCAATCAGCCCCAGCATTTT. The full variable domain, with the rest looked up from reference TRBV19 and TRBJ1-5, is DGGITQSPKYLFRKEGQNVTLSCEQNLNHDAMYWYRQDPGQGLRLIYYSQIVNDFQKGDIAEGYSVSREKKESFPLTVTSAQKNPTAFYLCASSPTGGNQPQHFGDGTRLSIL.

CDR3 nucleotide sequence: TGTGCCAGTAGTTCCAGACAGGAGGCGGAGCAGTACTTC. It codes for CASSSRQEAEQYF. V is TRBV19 and J is TRBJ2-7, with a possible D match to TRBD1 (6 bases). V dropped 5 bases and J dropped 7 bases, with 15 bases sitting between them. From germline, CDR1 is LNHDA and CDR2 SQIVND (reference sequence). This CDR3 region has 13 residues.

The chain joins TRBV6-6 to TRBJ2-1; maybe TRBD2 (5 bases). The length of the CDR3 is 14 residues. Trimming removed 8 bases from V and 0 bases from J, with 11 bases in between. Germline values: CDR1 MNHNY, CDR2 SVGAGI (reference sequence). CDR3 nucleotides: TGTGCCAGCGACTCGGGGAGCTCCTACAATGAGCAGTTCTTC. Protein: CASDSGSSYNEQFF.

The chain joins TRBV28 to TRBJ1-6; no clear D gene. V gave up 6 bases and J gave up 0 bases, with 9 bases separating them. This CDR3 is 15 amino acids long. Germline loops: CDR1 MDHEN, CDR2 SYDVKM. CDR3 loop: CASSGLSSYNSPLHF. CDR3 in DNA: TGTGCCAGCAGCGGACTCAGCTCCTATAATTCACCCCTCCACTTT.

The chain couples TRBV5-1 to TRBJ2-2, with D perhaps TRBD2 (7 bases). V lost 7 bases, J lost 5 bases, and 15 bases lay in between. Germline lookup yields CDR1 SGHRS and CDR2 YFSETQ. The CDR3 covers 14 residues. The CDR3 bases are TGCGCCAGCGGGGGGGCAGTAAGGACCGGGGAGCTGTTTTTT. It is translated as CASGGAVRTGELFF.

The chain links TRBV29-1 to TRBJ2-5; 8 bases line up with TRBD1. Germline loops: CDR1 SQVTM, CDR2 ANQGSEA. The CDR3 runs to 13 residues. With V trimmed by 6 bases and J by 2 bases, 5 bases remained unmatched. The chain's CDR3 is CSVGTGTQETQYF. CDR3 coding DNA: TGCAGCGTAGGGACAGGAACACAAGAGACCCAGTACTTC.

The genes are TRBV7-8 and TRBJ1-5, with D possibly matching TRBD1 (6 bases). Germline assignment: CDR1 SGHVS and CDR2 FQNEAQ. Trimming removed 1 base from V and 0 bases from J, with 13 bases in between. There are 17 residues in the CDR3. The CDR3 nucleotides read TGTGCCAGCAGCTTAGGATCAGGGGTTTATAGCAATCAGCCCCAGCATTTT. It codes for CASSLGSGVYSNQPQHF.

CDR3 coding DNA: TGTGCCAGCAGTACCACAGGGGGCGAGCAGTACTTC. The encoded protein is CASSTTGGEQYF. The chain links TRBV12-3 or TRBV12-4 to TRBJ2-7; 8 nucleotides agree with TRBD1. Trimming cost V 5 bases and J 6 bases; bases outside gene matches: 3. The CDR3 extends over 12 amino acids.

This clone came up a few times. The chain couples TRBV5-6 to TRBJ2-5, with D perhaps TRBD2 (6 bases). This CDR3 is built from 16 residues. Germline values: CDR1 SGHDT, CDR2 YYEEEE. Trimming cost V 3 bases and J 1 base, with 16 bases left between them. The CDR3: CASSSELLAFQETQYF. CDR3 nucleotide sequence: TGTGCCAGCAGCTCCGAACTACTAGCTTTCCAAGAGACCCAGTACTTC.

V is TRBV13 and J is TRBJ1-1, with D perhaps matching TRBD1 (6 bases). Germline V gene sequence: CDR1 PRHDT, CDR2 FYEKMQ (reference sequence). The V end was cut by 1 base, the J end by 4 bases, with 13 bases between. CDR3 length: 15 amino acids. This CDR3 reads CASSLEVTGGTEAFF. In DNA form, the CDR3 reads TGTGCCAGCAGCTTAGAGGTGACAGGTGGCACTGAAGCTTTCTTT. Full variable domain (outside the CDR3, taken from reference TRBV13 and TRBJ1-1): AAGVIQSPRHLIKEKRETATLKCYPIPRHDTVYWYQQGPGQDPQFLISFYEKMQSDKGSIPDRFSAQQFSDYHSELNMSSLELGDSALYFCASSLEVTGGTEAFFGQGTRLTVV.

The V call is TRBV28, the J call TRBJ1-1; D might be TRBD1 (6 bases). This CDR3 is 12 amino acids long. V was shortened by 3 bases and J by 11 bases, with 13 bases between the two germline ends. Germline V CDR1 and CDR2: MDHEN, SYDVKM. CDR3 bases: TGTGCCAGCAGTTTTTCGGACAGAGGGGCTTTCTTT. Translation: CASSFSDRGAFF.

The chain's CDR3 is CASRMGQSGYTF. DNA for the CDR3: TGTGCCAGCAGGATGGGACAGTCTGGCTACACCTTC. The rearrangement links TRBV3-1 (or the pseudogene TRBV3-2) to TRBJ1-2, with 7 bases fitting TRBD1. V lost 6 bases and J lost 7; bases outside the gene matches: 5. Germline CDR1 LGHDT, CDR2 YNNKEL (reference sequence). The CDR3 runs 12 residues.

The rearrangement joins TRBV5-4 to TRBJ1-1; the D gene is possibly TRBD1 (6 bases). The CDR3 is 15 residues long. V was pared by 6 bases and J by 0 bases, with 15 bases between. The germline CDR1 and CDR2 sequences are SGHNT and YYREEE (reference sequence). CDR3 protein: CASNQGPGMNTEAFF. In DNA form, the CDR3 reads TGTGCCAGCAACCAGGGGCCAGGAATGAACACTGAAGCTTTCTTT. The whole variable domain, remainder taken from reference TRBV5-4 and TRBJ1-1, is ETGVTQSPTHLIKTRGQQVTLRCSSQSGHNTVSWYQQALGQGPQFIFQYYREEENGRGNFPPRFSGLQFPNYSSELNVNALELDDSALYLCASNQGPGMNTEAFFGQGTRLTVV.

This CDR3 reads CASSPGLAGERTQYF. CDR3 coding DNA: TGTGCCAGCAGTCCCGGACTAGCGGGAGAACGGACCCAGTACTTC. This rearrangement joins TRBV28 to TRBJ2-5; 13 bases map to TRBD2. Germline CDR1 is MDHEN and CDR2 is SYDVKM. The CDR3 has 15 amino acids. V dropped 5 bases and J dropped 7; count of bases not matched to a gene: 7. The variable domain in full, with the rest retrieved from reference TRBV28 and TRBJ2-5, is DVKVTQSSRYLVKRTGEKVFLECVQDMDHENMFWYRQDPGLGLRLIYFSYDVKMKEKGDIPEGYSVSREKKERFSLILESASTNQTSMYLCASSPGLAGERTQYFGPGTRLLVL.

The gene calls are TRBV5-5 and TRBJ1-4; possible D gene TRBD1, 5 bases. The CDR3 sequence is 16 residues long. The V end was cut by 3 bases, the J end by 3 bases, with 15 bases between. CDR1 and CDR2 (germline): SGHKS, YYEKEE (reference sequence). CDR3 amino acids: CASSSRRGQPNEKLFF. The CDR3 DNA follows: TGTGCCAGCAGCTCGAGAAGGGGCCAGCCTAATGAAAAACTGTTTTTT.

This chain connects TRBV7-8 to TRBJ2-5; 9 positions match TRBD2. This CDR3 is 12 amino acids long. In germline, CDR1 is SGHVS, CDR2 FQNEAQ. J was trimmed by 5 bases and V by 8 bases; bases with no gene match: 3. CDR3 amino acids: CASLAGRETQYF. The CDR3 region has the DNA TGTGCCAGCCTAGCGGGGAGGGAGACCCAGTACTTC.

The genes are TRBV27 and TRBJ2-1; D not resolved. The CDR3 covers 12 residues. The V end lost 3 bases, the J end lost 9 bases, and 9 bases lay between the germline ends. Germline CDR1 MNHEY, CDR2 SMNVEV (reference sequence). This chain's CDR3 is CASSFLLSEQFF. CDR3 DNA sequence: TGTGCCAGCAGTTTCCTGCTGAGTGAGCAGTTCTTC.

The chain has TRBV5-1 and TRBJ2-3, with 10 bases matching TRBD2. Per the germline V gene, CDR1 is SGHRS and CDR2 is YFSETQ. V lost 1 base and J lost 0; bases outside the gene matches: 2. The length of the CDR3 is 16 residues. The CDR3 is CASSLPGLASTDTQYF. The CDR3 nucleotides read TGCGCCAGCAGCTTGCCGGGACTAGCGAGCACAGATACGCAGTATTTT.

V and J are TRBV6-5 and TRBJ1-6, with a possible D match to TRBD1 (5 bases). The CDR3 spans 13 residues. Germline CDR1 reads MNHEY; CDR2 reads SVGAGI. V dropped 6 bases and J dropped 11 bases, with 14 bases sitting between them. CDR3 sequence (DNA): TGTGCCAGCAGAACTTTCGGGACTACACCCCTCCACTTT. Amino acids: CASRTFGTTPLHF.